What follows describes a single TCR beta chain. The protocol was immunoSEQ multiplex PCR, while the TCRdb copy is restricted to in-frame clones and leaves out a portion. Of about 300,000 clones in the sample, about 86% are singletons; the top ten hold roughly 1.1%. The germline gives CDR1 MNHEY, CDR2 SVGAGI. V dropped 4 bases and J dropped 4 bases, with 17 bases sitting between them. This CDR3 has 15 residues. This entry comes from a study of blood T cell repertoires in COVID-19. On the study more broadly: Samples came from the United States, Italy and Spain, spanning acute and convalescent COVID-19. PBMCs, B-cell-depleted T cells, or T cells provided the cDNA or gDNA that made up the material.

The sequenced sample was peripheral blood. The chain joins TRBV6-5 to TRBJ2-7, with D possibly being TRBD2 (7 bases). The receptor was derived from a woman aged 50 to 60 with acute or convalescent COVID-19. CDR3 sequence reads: CASSLSGTFLYEQYF. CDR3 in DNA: TGTGCCAGCAGTTTAAGCGGGACATTCCTATACGAGCAGTACTTC.